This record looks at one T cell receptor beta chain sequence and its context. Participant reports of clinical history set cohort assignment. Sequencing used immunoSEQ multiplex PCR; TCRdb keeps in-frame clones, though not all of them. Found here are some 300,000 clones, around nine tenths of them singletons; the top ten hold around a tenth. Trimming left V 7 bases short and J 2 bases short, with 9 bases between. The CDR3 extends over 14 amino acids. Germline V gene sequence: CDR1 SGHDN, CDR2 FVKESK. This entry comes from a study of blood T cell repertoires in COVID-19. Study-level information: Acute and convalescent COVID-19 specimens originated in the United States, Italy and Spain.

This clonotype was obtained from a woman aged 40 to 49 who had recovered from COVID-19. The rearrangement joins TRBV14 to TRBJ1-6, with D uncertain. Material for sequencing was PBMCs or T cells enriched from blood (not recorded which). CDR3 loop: CASKAGAYNSPLHF. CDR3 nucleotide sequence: TGTGCCAGCAAAGCCGGGGCCTATAATTCACCCCTCCACTTT.